The 9 T cell receptor beta chains listed next were all sequenced from one sample in a study of blood T cell repertoires in COVID-19. The assay was immunoSEQ multiplex PCR, and TCRdb's table has in-frame clones only and misses some. The sample lists about 300,000 clones, 85% seen once, with about 14% in the top ten. Sequenced input: peripheral blood. The receptor source for this set is a human donor in a cohort sampled during active COVID-19.

Only a few counts were recorded for this clone. The V gene is TRBV11-2, the J gene TRBJ2-3, with D possibly matching TRBD2 (6 bases). This CDR3 contains 14 residues. The germline gives CDR1 SGHAT, CDR2 FQNNGV. Between the trimmed V and J ends, which lost 5 bases and 6 bases, there was a span of 15 bases. Written as DNA, the CDR3 is TGTGCCAGCAGCCCTAGCGTTTTACCGGATACGCAGTATTTT. It yields the protein CASSPSVLPDTQYF. Looking up the rest from reference TRBV11-2 and TRBJ2-3 gives the full variable domain: EAGVAQSPRYKIIEKRQSVAFWCNPISGHATLYWYQQILGQGPKLLIQFQNNGVVDDSQLPKDRFSAERLKGVDSTLKIQPAKLEDSAVYLCASSPSVLPDTQYFGPGTRLTVL.

The chain uses TRBV6-1 and TRBJ2-2; TRBD2 is a possible D gene (5 bases). CDR1 and CDR2 from the germline V gene are MNHNS and SASEGT. This CDR3 comprises 16 residues. Trimming removed 0 bases from V and 4 bases from J, with 12 bases in between. Here the CDR3 DNA reads TGTGCCAGCAGTGAAGCCTCCAGCGGCGGCACCGGGGAGCTGTTTTTT. Translated, it gives CASSEASSGGTGELFF.

The chain recombines TRBV24-1 with TRBJ2-1; no clear D gene. The V end was cut by 5 bases, the J end by 9 bases, with 13 bases between. Germline CDR1 KGHDR, CDR2 SFDVKD. This CDR3 region has 13 residues. CDR3 sequence reads: CATSARSSGEQFF. The CDR3 nucleotides are TGTGCCACCAGTGCCCGGTCCTCAGGTGAGCAGTTCTTC.

The genes are TRBV7-9 and TRBJ1-4, with D hard to call. Trimming removed 4 bases from V and 6 bases from J, with 12 bases in between. The length of the CDR3 is 14 residues. CDR1 is SEHNR and CDR2 is FQNEAQ in the germline V gene (reference sequence). This CDR3 reads CASSSRATDEKLFF. CDR3 sequence (DNA): TGTGCCAGCAGCTCGCGGGCCACAGATGAAAAACTGTTTTTT.

J is TRBJ2-7 and V is TRBV7-6; D is possibly TRBD1 (5 bases). V was shortened by 5 bases and J by 3 bases, with 20 bases between the two germline ends. This CDR3 has 16 residues. Germline V gene data show CDR1 as SGHVS and CDR2 as FNYEAQ. The CDR3 nucleotides are TGTGCCAGCAGCCGTCTCGGTAGTCAGGGCGACTACGAGCAGTACTTC. Translating it yields CASSRLGSQGDYEQYF.

This sequence joins TRBV7-9 and TRBJ2-3, with TRBD2 matching over 7 bases. CDR1 and CDR2 (germline): SEHNR, FQNEAQ (reference sequence). CDR3 length equals 15 residues. Germline trimming cut 3 bases from V and 6 bases from J; bases unmatched to any gene: 9. CDR3 nucleotides: TGTGCCAGCAGCTTCGTGCGGGAGTATTGGGATACGCAGTATTTT. Translation gives CASSFVREYWDTQYF.

The chain employs TRBV6-2 or TRBV6-3 and TRBJ2-1, with 8 bases that match TRBD2. CDR1 MNHEY and CDR2 SVGEGT come from the germline V gene. Germline trimming cut 4 bases from V and 9 bases from J; bases unmatched to any gene: 2. There are 12 residues in the CDR3. The CDR3, as DNA: TGTGCCAGCAGTTGGACTAGCCTTGAGCAGTTCTTC. Protein product: CASSWTSLEQFF.

J is TRBJ1-6 and V is TRBV7-8, with D maybe TRBD1 (6 bases). The CDR3 covers 20 residues. Germline-derived CDR1 and CDR2 are SGHVS and FQNEAQ. Trimming shortened V by 5 bases and J by 3 bases, and 26 bases separated the two germline ends. The CDR3 is CASSQPDPRGGIGYNSPLHF. In nucleotides, the CDR3 is TGTGCCAGCAGCCAACCCGACCCCCGGGGGGGCATCGGCTATAATTCACCCCTCCACTTT.

V and J are TRBV7-2 and TRBJ2-5; possibly TRBD2 for D (5 bases). Germline CDR1 and CDR2: SGHTA and FQGNSA. Trimming pared 5 bases from V and 1 base from J, leaving 11 bases between. The CDR3 consists of 14 residues. CDR3 amino acids: CASSRGAPQETQYF. The CDR3 region has the DNA TGTGCCAGCAGCCGGGGTGCCCCCCAAGAGACCCAGTACTTC. The full variable domain, completed using reference TRBV7-2 and TRBJ2-5, is GAGVSQSPSNKVTEKGKDVELRCDPISGHTALYWYRQSLGQGLEFLIYFQGNSAPDKSGLPSDRFSAERTGGSVSTLTIQRTQQEDSAVYLCASSRGAPQETQYFGPGTRLLVL.